This T cell receptor (beta chain) was sequenced during a study of T cells in Graves' hyperthyroidism and ophthalmopathy. Overall study findings and caveats: Ophthalmopathy could be told apart from stable hyperthyroidism with a 13 V-J model. Before onset, by a median of around six months, the model predicted ophthalmopathy. Most clonotypes expanded in the thyroid (above 0.001) were also present in blood.

Clinical symptoms, serum thyroxine and TRAb, thyroid ultrasound and orbital computed tomography were used for the diagnoses. Germline V lookup: CDR1 SEHNR, CDR2 FQNEAQ (reference sequence). CDR3 length: 14 residues. V gave up 1 base and J gave up 6 bases, with 10 bases separating them. Amplification of TCR beta CDR3 regions used RNA as the template. The TCR CDR3 first-round RT-PCR relied on the HTBI primer set. MiXCR was run by TCRdb on the multiplex PCR reads, yielding one entry per CDR3 protein. The repertoire has hundreds of thousands of distinct CDR3 sequences, 45% of them found once; the top ten carry less than 9%. There are a few counts of this clonotype. Its antigen remains unknown.

This rearrangement joins TRBV7-9 to TRBJ1-5; D gene unclear. This TCR was recovered from an adult man with Graves' disease, either hyperthyroidism or ophthalmopathy (not recorded which). Sequencing was done on a sample of peripheral blood or thyroid tissue (not recorded which). CDR3 amino acids: CASSLDRASQPQHF. The CDR3 coding sequence is TGTGCCAGCAGCTTAGATAGGGCCAGTCAGCCCCAGCATTTT. Full variable domain (missing parts from reference TRBV7-9 and TRBJ1-5): DTGVSQNPRHKITKRGQNVTFRCDPISEHNRLYWYRQTLGQGPEFLTYFQNEAQLEKSRLLSDRFSAERPKGSFSTLEIQRTEQGDSAMYLCASSLDRASQPQHFGDGTRLSIL.